The present TCR beta chain was sequenced within a study of shared clonotypes between healthy human individuals. Study findings and constraints: Researchers sampled only blood; tissue repertoires likely differ.

Some clones are missing from TCRdb's copy, which holds only in-frame ones; the method was immunoSEQ multiplex PCR. The table has roughly 1,500,000 clones, approximately 98.5% seen once. Worth noting for this clone: Its cognate antigen is unknown. The same CDR3 is also encoded by other DNA sequences in this sample.

Sequencing was carried out using naive CD4+ T cells sorted from blood. Documented subset: CD45RA+ positively selected. This TCR was recovered from a young man in good health.

Written as DNA, the CDR3 is TGTGCCAGCAGCGTAAGCGGTCTGAGCACAGATACGCAGTATTTT. This gives the protein CASSVSGLSTDTQYF. This chain links TRBV9 with TRBJ2-3; perhaps TRBD2 as D (5 bases). Germline V gene lookup returns CDR1 SGDLS and CDR2 YYNGEE. The CDR3 loop spans 15 amino acids. Between the trimmed V and J ends, which lost 1 base and 0 bases, there was a span of 9 bases. Complete variable domain (other parts from reference TRBV9 and TRBJ2-3): DSGVTQTPKHLITATGQRVTLRCSPRSGDLSVYWYQQSLDQGLQFLIQYYNGEERAKGNILERFSAQQFPDLHSELNLSSLELGDSALYFCASSVSGLSTDTQYFGPGTRLTVL.